This record concerns one T cell receptor (beta chain) sequence. Its target antigen remains unknown. No base qualities exist here, and no much larger clone lies one base off it. The sample comes from a study of blood T cell repertoires in COVID-19 (dated by TCRdb to about 2020). In the study overall: Samples covering the acute and convalescent phases of COVID-19 were provided by collaborators in the United States, Italy and Spain. Samples were obtained from the ongoing ImmuneRACE study (first 160 participants) and from over a thousand subjects provided by 6 global collaborators. The dataset comprised deeply sampled blood TCRbeta repertoires from subjects exposed to, actively infected with, or recovered from COVID-19. The material from the prospective study consisted of cDNA or gDNA derived from T cells, B-cell-depleted T cells, or PBMCs. HLA class I and class II types, where available, came from metadata supplied by the sample provider rather than from assay-based typing. The repertoires were released in a freely available public database intended as a resource for research on the immune response to SARS-CoV-2. The sample metadata nearly always contained a de-identified subject ID, COVID-19 status, age in years and sex.

TCRbeta CDR3 regions were amplified from genomic DNA by means of the immunoSEQ Assay, a bias-controlled multiplex PCR. The authors' pipeline ran thus. Nucleated cell counts per sample were estimated from amplification of reference gene primers within the assay. Sequence reads were collapsed and filtered to measure the absolute abundance of every unique TCRbeta CDR3 rearrangement. For each sample, productive Simpson clonality was calculated as the square root of Simpson's diversity index across productive rearrangements. The immuneACCESS repertoire file appears here via TCRdb, limited to in-frame rearrangements. These files lack a portion of the clones; in checked studies, under half of the deficit traces to unresolved V genes, and the cause of the others is not known. V and J calls and clone size are those listed in that table; D and trimming were worked out from the DNA. Within this sample are 180,000 or so clones, with over 75% of them counted one time only. Roughly 9.6% of the sample rests with the top ten.

Results and caveats for the whole study, not just this receptor: How much clinical and demographic metadata was included differed by source and by participant, and the metadata was provided uncurated.

Enrolling through a virtual design, the prospective study's participants ranged in age from roughly 18 to 89 years and lived across some 22 United States geographic areas. Cohort assignment in the prospective study relied on participant-reported clinical history from a screening survey and a study questionnaire. For ImmuneRACE Cohort 3, a participant was defined as recovered based on two consecutive negative NP/OP PCR tests, clearance by a healthcare professional, or resolution of symptoms. Mobile phlebotomists in the prospective study collected whole blood, serum and a nasopharyngeal or oropharyngeal swab from every participant. Participants in the prospective study had the option to provide additional blood draws and questionnaires over an approximately 2-month period. Before DNA extraction, prospective study blood samples were shipped either frozen or at room temperature. The source of this sequence is a man in his forties or fifties who had recovered from COVID-19. Sequencing used PBMCs or T cells enriched from blood (not recorded which).

The CDR3: CASSVLGGTQYF. In nucleotide form, the sequence is TGTGCCAGCAGTGTATTGGGGGGTACGCAGTATTTT. The chain is encoded by TRBV28 joined to TRBJ2-3; the D region possibly corresponds to TRBD2 (6 bases align). CDR1 MDHEN and CDR2 SYDVKM were looked up in the germline V gene. Deletion took 5 bases off V and 8 bases off J, with a span of 11 bases between the germline ends. From the cysteine through the phenylalanine, the CDR3 covers 12 amino acids. Here the CDR3 DNA is all that survives: 36 bases in frame from base 1.